This TCR beta chain was recovered during a study of cytotoxic CD8 clonotypes in ibrutinib-treated CLL. This CDR3 is built from 13 residues. Trimming took 2 bases from V and 1 from J, leaving 5 bases between them. The germline CDR1 and CDR2 sequences are SEHNR and FQNEAQ (reference sequence). Worth noting for this clone: What it binds is not known.

Some clones are missing from TCRdb's copy, which holds only in-frame ones; the method was immunoSEQ multiplex PCR. The table shows tens of thousands of clones, with around two thirds occurring only once. Study observations and caveats: Shared public clonotypes were rare, and on treatment they either got smaller or stayed the same. Clonality rose at ibrutinib response and fell back toward baseline at progression.

The TCR comes from a human donor with chronic lymphocytic leukemia. This sample comprised PBMCs, obtained at disease progression, from a patient treated with ibrutinib. The rearrangement uses TRBV7-9 and TRBJ1-1, with D unresolved. CDR3: CASSLIKNTEAFF. The DNA of the CDR3 is TGTGCCAGCAGCTTAATCAAGAACACTGAAGCTTTCTTT.